The 32 T cell receptor beta chains below come from one sample, sequenced in a study of cytomegalovirus exposure and HLA in healthy donors. Use of 60 Vbeta and 13 Jbeta primers characterized the PCR. Produced via immunoSEQ multiplex PCR; TCRdb's table is partial and in-frame only. The table shows a few hundred thousand clones, with roughly 85% occurring only once. Sequenced: PBMCs. The receptors were sampled from a man younger than 35 in good health and CMV-seronegative.

V is TRBV19 and J is TRBJ1-2; 9 nucleotides align to TRBD1. The CDR3 runs 15 residues. J gave up 5 bases and V 4 bases, and 8 bases lay outside the gene matches. Germline V CDR1 and CDR2: LNHDA, SQIVND (reference sequence). The CDR3 DNA sequence: TGTGCCAGTAGTAGATCGGACAGGGGCGTATATGGCTACACCTTC. Translation: CASSRSDRGVYGYTF.

This chain links TRBV5-1 with TRBJ2-1; the D gene is possibly TRBD2 (7 bases). V lost 4 bases to trimming and J lost 8 bases, with 19 bases between them. The CDR3 length is 15 residues. Germline V CDR1 and CDR2: SGHRS, YFSETQ. The CDR3 nucleotides read TGCGCCAGCAGCCGTGGGGGGGCGGATCTCGATGAGCAGTTCTTC. Residues: CASSRGGADLDEQFF.

The chain joins TRBV6-5 to TRBJ2-3; 10 positions match TRBD2. CDR1 is MNHEY, CDR2 SVGAGI, per germline. V was pared by 5 bases and J by 5 bases, with 4 bases of the junction left unmatched. The CDR3 sequence is 14 residues long. The CDR3 DNA follows: TGTGCCAGCAGTAAGCGGGGGGGCCTAGATACGCAGTATTTT. Its protein is CASSKRGGLDTQYF.

The chain combines TRBV7-6 with TRBJ2-2, with 13 bases aligning to TRBD2. After removal of 5 bases from V and 5 bases from J, the junction contained 8 bases not matched to a gene. This CDR3 has 17 amino acids. Germline V gene data show CDR1 as SGHVS and CDR2 as FNYEAQ. CDR3: CASSSLWTSGSTGELFF. The DNA of the CDR3 is TGTGCCAGCAGCAGTCTCTGGACTAGCGGGAGTACCGGGGAGCTGTTTTTT. Complete variable domain (other parts from reference TRBV7-6 and TRBJ2-2): GAGVSQSPRYKVTKRGQDVALRCDPISGHVSLYWYRQALGQGPEFLTYFNYEAQQDKSGLPNDRFSAERPEGSISTLTIQRTEQRDSAMYRCASSSLWTSGSTGELFFGEGSRLTVL.

The chain recombines TRBV6-6 with TRBJ2-7, with D unresolved. The CDR3 sequence is 14 residues long. Trimming removed 4 bases at V and 5 bases at J, with 15 bases between. Germline loops: CDR1 MNHNY, CDR2 SVGAGI (reference sequence). The CDR3 DNA sequence: TGTGCCAGCAGTTTCACCAGAGGTATCAACGAGCAGTACTTC. It translates to CASSFTRGINEQYF.

This clone showed up just once. This sequence joins TRBV25-1 and TRBJ2-7, with 9 bases that match TRBD1. There are 15 residues in the CDR3. Trimming at V came to 3 bases and at J to 4 bases, leaving 7 bases not matched to a gene. Germline CDR1 and CDR2: MGHDK and SYGVNS. The CDR3 protein is CASSEGGQGLYEQYF. The DNA for the CDR3 is TGTGCCAGCAGTGAGGGTGGACAGGGGTTATACGAGCAGTACTTC.

The chain couples TRBV27 to TRBJ1-2; D is perhaps TRBD1 (5 bases). Germline V CDR1 and CDR2: MNHEY, SMNVEV (reference sequence). V dropped 8 bases and J dropped 2 bases, with 15 bases sitting between them. This CDR3 region has 14 residues. The CDR3 DNA reads as TGTGCCAGCGCGGGACCCACAACGAACTATGGCTACACCTTC. Protein sequence: CASAGPTTNYGYTF.

J is TRBJ2-7 and V is TRBV11-2; tentative D call: TRBD1 (6 bases). This CDR3 is 14 amino acids long. The germline V gene encodes CDR1 SGHAT and CDR2 FQNNGV. The germline V and J ends were trimmed by 3 bases and 0 bases, with 9 bases remaining between them. Written as DNA, the CDR3 is TGTGCCAGCAGCTTTCGGGACACCTCCTACGAGCAGTACTTC. Translation: CASSFRDTSYEQYF. The full variable domain, rest sourced from reference TRBV11-2 and TRBJ2-7, is EAGVAQSPRYKIIEKRQSVAFWCNPISGHATLYWYQQILGQGPKLLIQFQNNGVVDDSQLPKDRFSAERLKGVDSTLKIQPAKLEDSAVYLCASSFRDTSYEQYFGPGTRLTVT.

The genes are TRBV15 and TRBJ2-7, with D perhaps TRBD1 (7 bases). The CDR3 is 17 amino acids. The V end lost 1 base, the J end lost 2 bases, and 18 bases lay between the germline ends. Germline V gene lookup returns CDR1 LNHNV and CDR2 YYDKDF (reference sequence). In nucleotides, the CDR3 is TGTGCCACCAGCAGAGGTCCGGGAGACAGGGCCGCCTACGAGCAGTACTTC. It specifies CATSRGPGDRAAYEQYF.

The V and J genes are TRBV7-3 and TRBJ2-1; tentative D call: TRBD2 (5 bases). Between the trimmed V and J ends, which lost 5 bases and 0 bases, there was a span of 14 bases. Germline lookup yields CDR1 SGHTA and CDR2 FQGTGA. The CDR3 contains 16 residues. CDR3 in DNA: TGTGCCAGCAGCCCGAATGGGAGAGGCTCCTACAATGAGCAGTTCTTC. This gives the protein CASSPNGRGSYNEQFF.

V and J are TRBV29-1 and TRBJ2-3; D is perhaps TRBD2 (6 bases). The CDR3 is 14 residues long. The germline V gene encodes CDR1 SQVTM and CDR2 ANQGSEA. V gave up 4 bases and J gave up 0 bases, with 11 bases separating them. This CDR3 is CSVVAGLSTDTQYF. DNA of the CDR3: TGCAGCGTTGTGGCGGGACTTAGCACAGATACGCAGTATTTT.

The CDR3 DNA is TGCAGCGCCGAAGGGAGGGAGCAGTACTTC. Translated, it gives CSAEGREQYF. The rearrangement uses TRBV29-1 and TRBJ2-7; the D gene is possibly TRBD2 (6 bases). The germline V and J ends were trimmed by 7 bases and 7 bases, with 11 bases remaining between them. Germline V lookup: CDR1 SQVTM, CDR2 ANQGSEA. The CDR3 has 10 amino acids.

This clone was counted a single time. CDR3 in amino acids: CASSLEGANTEAFF. As DNA, the CDR3 is TGTGCCAGCAGCCTTGAGGGGGCGAACACTGAAGCTTTCTTT. The chain joins TRBV7-9 to TRBJ1-1; TRBD1 matches 7 bases. V dropped 5 bases and J dropped 1; count of bases not matched to a gene: 4. The length of the CDR3 is 14 residues. Germline CDR1 SEHNR, CDR2 FQNEAQ (reference sequence).

The V gene is TRBV18, the J gene TRBJ2-7; 7 bases map to TRBD1. The CDR3 runs to 13 residues. The germline gives CDR1 KGHSH, CDR2 LQKENI. V lost 5 bases to trimming and J lost 5 bases; unmatched junction nucleotides: 6. The DNA of the CDR3 is TGTGCCAGCTCAGTCAAACAGGGGAACGAGCAGTACTTC. This gives the protein CASSVKQGNEQYF. The variable domain in full, with the rest retrieved from reference TRBV18 and TRBJ2-7, is NAGVMQNPRHLVRRRGQEARLRCSPMKGHSHVYWYRQLPEEGLKFMVYLQKENIIDESGMPKERFSAEFPKEGPSILRIQQVVRGDSAAYFCASSVKQGNEQYFGPGTRLTVT.

This rearrangement joins TRBV12-5 to TRBJ2-5, with D hard to call. Germline CDR1 reads LGHNT; CDR2 reads FRNRAP. Trimming cost V 1 base and J 4 bases, with 7 bases left between them. This CDR3 contains 13 residues. In DNA, the CDR3 is TGTGCTAGTGGTTTGGGTATCCCAGAGACCCAGTACTTC. Translating it yields CASGLGIPETQYF.

This chain links TRBV7-8 with TRBJ2-7, with 8 bases that match TRBD2. CDR3 size: 16 residues. Per germline, CDR1 SGHVS and CDR2 FQNEAQ. V trimming: 4 bases; J trimming: 4 bases; junction bases outside the gene matches: 12. The chain's CDR3 is CASSSNRGGRLYEQYF. The CDR3 DNA is TGTGCCAGCAGCTCAAACCGGGGGGGTAGGTTATACGAGCAGTACTTC.

This chain uses TRBV6-4 with TRBJ2-3, with D tentatively TRBD2 (5 bases). CDR3 size: 15 residues. Germline CDR1 is MRHNA and CDR2 is SNTAGT. V was cut by 8 bases and J by 0 bases, with 15 bases left in between. The CDR3 DNA is TGTGCCAGCGCACCCGGGCGGACTAGCACAGATACGCAGTATTTT. It yields the protein CASAPGRTSTDTQYF.

The chain joins TRBV5-1 to TRBJ2-5, with 10 nucleotides matching TRBD2. From germline, CDR1 is SGHRS and CDR2 YFSETQ. CDR3 size: 17 residues. Losses at the gene ends were 0 bases for V and 5 bases for J; bases not matched to a gene: 10. For the CDR3, the DNA is TGCGCCAGCAGCTTGGCCGTAGTAGCGGGAGGAAGTGAGACCCAGTACTTC. Its translation: CASSLAVVAGGSETQYF.

This clone was seen a single time. The sample has other DNA sequences that encode this CDR3 too. This chain joins TRBV29-1 and TRBJ1-4; 8 bases map to TRBD1. The CDR3 is 12 amino acids. The germline V gene has CDR1 SQVTM and CDR2 ANQGSEA. After removal of 4 bases from V and 8 bases from J, the junction contained 3 bases not matched to a gene. The CDR3 DNA reads TGCAGCGTTGGACAGGGGAACGAAAAACTGTTTTTT. Its translation: CSVGQGNEKLFF.

The chain employs TRBV7-2 and TRBJ1-4; D might be TRBD1 (6 bases). Trimming took off 5 bases at V and 4 bases at J, with 26 bases between the two ends. This CDR3 is built from 19 residues. CDR1 is SGHTA and CDR2 is FQGNSA in the germline V gene. CDR3 in amino acids: CASSQRIDLGDTNNEKLFF. The CDR3 nucleotides are TGTGCCAGCAGCCAAAGGATAGATCTTGGGGACACCAATAATGAAAAACTGTTTTTT.

This chain joins TRBV27 and TRBJ2-1; 14 bases are a match to TRBD2. The trim removed 4 bases at V and 7 bases at J, leaving 9 bases unmatched. Germline V lookup: CDR1 MNHEY, CDR2 SMNVEV (reference sequence). CDR3 length: 17 residues. This CDR3 is CASSSQGLAGEGNEQFF. The CDR3 DNA sequence: TGTGCCAGCAGTTCCCAGGGACTAGCGGGAGAGGGTAATGAGCAGTTCTTC.

V is TRBV14 and J is TRBJ2-2; the match to TRBD1 covers 7 bases. CDR1 and CDR2 (germline): SGHDN, FVKESK. There are 17 residues in the CDR3. The J segment lost 7 bases and the V segment lost 4 bases, leaving 15 bases of the junction unmatched. The CDR3 DNA reads TGTGCCAGCAGCCGGCAGAGAGGGGGCGTAACCGGCGGGGAGCTGTTTTTT. This translates into CASSRQRGGVTGGELFF.

This clone showed up just a few times. CDR3 sequence (DNA): TGTGCCAGCAGTTCGTCAGCCCCCGGGTACGAGCAGTACTTC. Translated: CASSSSAPGYEQYF. The rearrangement joins TRBV6-5 to TRBJ2-7; D remains unclear. CDR3 length equals 14 residues. Germline V lookup: CDR1 MNHEY, CDR2 SVGAGI. V lost 4 bases, J lost 4 bases, and 14 bases lay in between.

This sequence joins TRBV11-3 and TRBJ2-1, with TRBD2 as a possible D gene (6 bases). V lost 3 bases and J lost 6, with 15 bases in between. The germline gives CDR1 SGHNT, CDR2 YENEEA. The CDR3 spans 15 residues. The chain's CDR3 is CASSFRSGGSNEQFF. CDR3 nucleotide sequence: TGTGCCAGCAGCTTTCGTAGCGGCGGGTCCAATGAGCAGTTCTTC.

The rearrangement joins TRBV19 to TRBJ1-5; 9 positions match TRBD1. V shed 5 bases and J 1 base; nucleotides not matched to a gene: 9. This CDR3 is built from 17 residues. Germline V CDR1 and CDR2: LNHDA, SQIVND (reference sequence). CDR3 bases: TGTGCCAGTAGTCCTCTTACAGGGGGCTTGAGCAATCAGCCCCAGCATTTT. Protein: CASSPLTGGLSNQPQHF.

This chain joins TRBV7-2 and TRBJ2-3; D ambiguous. Trimming took off 1 base at V and 0 bases at J, with 11 bases between the two ends. The CDR3 spans 16 residues. Germline loops: CDR1 SGHTA, CDR2 FQGNSA. The CDR3: CASSLVWASSTDTQYF. CDR3 bases: TGTGCCAGCAGCTTAGTTTGGGCGTCTAGCACAGATACGCAGTATTTT.

V gene TRBV5-6 combines with J gene TRBJ2-7, with a tentative D call TRBD1 (5 bases). CDR1 is SGHDT and CDR2 is YYEEEE in the germline V gene. The CDR3 length is 15 residues. Trimming cost V 1 base and J 0 bases, with 11 bases left between them. CDR3 in amino acids: CASSLWGSRSYEQYF. CDR3 nucleotides: TGTGCCAGCAGCTTGTGGGGCAGTCGCTCCTACGAGCAGTACTTC.

The chain is built from TRBV18 and TRBJ2-7; tentative D call: TRBD1 (6 bases). Per germline, CDR1 KGHSH and CDR2 LQKENI. The CDR3 consists of 15 residues. The V and J ends lost 3 bases and 2 bases respectively, with 14 bases between them. The CDR3 DNA reads TGTGCCAGCTCACCCGACCCGGACAGCCCCTACGAGCAGTACTTC. Protein sequence: CASSPDPDSPYEQYF.

The chain recombines TRBV2 with TRBJ1-2, with TRBD1 matching over 9 bases. With V trimmed by 7 bases and J by 4 bases, 4 bases remained unmatched. This CDR3 region has 13 residues. Germline lookup yields CDR1 SNHLY and CDR2 FYNNEI. The CDR3 DNA is TGTGCCAGCATCCCGACAGGGGGCTATGGCTACACCTTC. This gives the protein CASIPTGGYGYTF.

This clone occurred once. The chain uses TRBV19 and TRBJ2-5; D unresolved. This CDR3 comprises 13 residues. Between the trimmed V and J ends, which lost 3 bases and 4 bases, there was a span of 9 bases. Germline V lookup: CDR1 LNHDA, CDR2 SQIVND (reference sequence). Here the CDR3 DNA reads TGTGCCAGTAGTATTCCCCCGGGAGAGACCCAGTACTTC. Translated, it gives CASSIPPGETQYF.

V usage is TRBV5-4 and J usage is TRBJ2-2, with D perhaps matching TRBD1 (5 bases). Per germline, CDR1 SGHNT and CDR2 YYREEE (reference sequence). This CDR3 region has 15 residues. The germline V and J ends were trimmed by 4 bases and 4 bases, with 14 bases remaining between them. CDR3 in DNA: TGTGCCAGCAGCCAAGGACAAGACCGCACCGGGGAGCTGTTTTTT. Protein product: CASSQGQDRTGELFF.

The rearrangement uses TRBV29-1 and TRBJ2-2; 8 bases agree with TRBD2. J was trimmed by 6 bases and V by 3 bases; bases with no gene match: 6. This CDR3 is built from 14 residues. The germline gives CDR1 SQVTM, CDR2 ANQGSEA. This CDR3 is CSVDAGGRPGELFF. CDR3 nucleotides: TGCAGCGTTGACGCGGGAGGTCGTCCCGGGGAGCTGTTTTTT.